This TCR beta chain is drawn from a study of cytomegalovirus exposure and HLA in healthy donors. Study-level information: Previous work identified 120 million or so unique TCR beta sequences from 150 million to 200 million T cells. Study-level points and caveats: In presence/absence analyses, roughly uniform sequencing depth across donors was assumed.

With regard to this clone: Its antigen is not known.

Primers for the PCR totalled 60 Vbeta and 13 Jbeta. Libraries were prepared by immunoSEQ multiplex PCR; TCRdb keeps only in-frame clonotypes and omits some of them. The profile shows fewer than 250,000 clones, 65% to 75% of them singletons. The V and J ends lost 3 bases and 2 bases, in that order; junction bases with no gene match: 2. The CDR3 consists of 15 residues. Germline values: CDR1 SGHDN, CDR2 FVKESK. The receptor was isolated from a young man in good health and CMV-seropositive. Sequencing input: PBMCs. V is TRBV14 and J is TRBJ2-1, with 9 bases identical to TRBD1. The DNA of the CDR3 is TGTGCCAGCAGCCACCGGGACAGGGCCTACAATGAGCAGTTCTTC. This encodes CASSHRDRAYNEQFF.